This record concerns one TCR beta chain sequence. This receptor's antigen is unknown. No per-base quality is available; no much larger clone lies one base away. TCRbeta CDR3 regions were amplified from genomic DNA by means of the immunoSEQ Assay, a bias-controlled multiplex PCR. On the study's bioinformatics: The number of nucleated cells in each sample was estimated from the amplification of reference gene primers within the assay. Sequence reads were collapsed and filtered to measure the absolute abundance of every unique TCRbeta CDR3 rearrangement. For each sample, productive Simpson clonality was calculated as the square root of Simpson's diversity index over productive rearrangements. TCRdb provides this immuneACCESS table in a form limited to in-frame rearrangements. Some clones are lacking; in checked studies, under half of them reflect an unresolved V gene, and why the rest are absent is not known. V, J and clone size are taken as reported in that table, and D and trimming were inferred from the DNA itself. This sample has 80,000 or so clones in its table, and roughly 80% of those were observed once. The ten largest clones capture about 35% of the sample.

Trimming costs V 5 bases and J 3 bases, and their ends lie 20 bases apart. Looking up the germline V gene yields CDR1 SGHTA and CDR2 FQGNSA. The CDR3 covers 16 residues, taking in both the cysteine and the phenylalanine. Only the CDR3 DNA is retained, 48 bases long and in frame from the first base. Collaborating institutions collected whole blood in K2EDTA tubes following their own protocols. Collaborator samples were shipped for TCRbeta analysis as frozen whole blood, isolated PBMCs, or DNA extracted from either sample type. The data originate from a study of blood T cell repertoires in COVID-19 (dated by TCRdb to the early 2020s). Study-level background: Samples from collaborators originated in the United States, Italy and Spain and spanned both the acute and convalescent phases of COVID-19. The repertoires were released in a freely available public database meant as a resource for research on the immune response to SARS-CoV-2. Where available, HLA class I and class II types were taken from metadata supplied by the sample provider and were not determined by assay-based typing. The material from the prospective study consisted of cDNA or gDNA derived from T cells, B-cell-depleted T cells, or PBMCs. Sample metadata almost always included a de-identified subject ID, COVID-19 status, age in years and sex. Subjects who had been exposed to COVID-19, were actively infected with it, or had recovered from it provided the deeply sampled blood TCRbeta repertoires that made up the dataset. The samples were drawn from the first 160 participants of the ongoing ImmuneRACE study and from 950 to 1,500 subjects provided by 6 global collaborators.

The full study reports these points: Clinical and demographic metadata were provided uncurated, with the amount varying by source and participant.

The sequence derives from a woman between 70 and 85 years old with acute or convalescent COVID-19. Sequencing was carried out using peripheral blood. The chain uses TRBV7-2 and TRBJ2-7; the D gene is perhaps TRBD2, on 6 matching bases. The DNA reads as follows: TGTGCCAGCAGCCCAGGGCCCACGGGACTCAACTACGAGCAGTACTTC. This encodes CASSPGPTGLNYEQYF.